This T cell receptor (beta chain) was found in a study of cytomegalovirus exposure and HLA in healthy donors. Study-wide points: Analyses of presence/absence relied on an assumption of roughly uniform sequencing depth across donors. Later analysis identified a missense DCLRE1C variant that was linked to TCR beta V- and J-gene trimming. Sequence variants that were highly shared formed a cluster that was likely a sequencing artifact. Listed as cytomegalovirus-associated were 150 to 200 TCR beta chains.

Comments on this clone: What it binds is not known.

Primers: 60 Vbeta forward and 13 Jbeta reverse. TCRdb's table, derived via immunoSEQ multiplex PCR, lists solely in-frame clones and lacks some. The data show 120,000 to 150,000 clones, with about 80% seen just once and 1% to 1.5% held by the top ten. CDR1 is SGHVS and CDR2 is FQNEAQ in the germline V gene. The CDR3 has 13 residues. V was cut by 7 bases and J by 9 bases, with 18 bases left in between. Sequenced material: PBMCs. This clonotype was sampled from a male donor in good health and CMV-seropositive. The chain has TRBV7-8 and TRBJ2-5; D may be TRBD2 (5 bases). The CDR3 DNA sequence: TGTGCCAGCACCCTAGCCCCCACTTCGCCCCAGTACTTC. Protein: CASTLAPTSPQYF.